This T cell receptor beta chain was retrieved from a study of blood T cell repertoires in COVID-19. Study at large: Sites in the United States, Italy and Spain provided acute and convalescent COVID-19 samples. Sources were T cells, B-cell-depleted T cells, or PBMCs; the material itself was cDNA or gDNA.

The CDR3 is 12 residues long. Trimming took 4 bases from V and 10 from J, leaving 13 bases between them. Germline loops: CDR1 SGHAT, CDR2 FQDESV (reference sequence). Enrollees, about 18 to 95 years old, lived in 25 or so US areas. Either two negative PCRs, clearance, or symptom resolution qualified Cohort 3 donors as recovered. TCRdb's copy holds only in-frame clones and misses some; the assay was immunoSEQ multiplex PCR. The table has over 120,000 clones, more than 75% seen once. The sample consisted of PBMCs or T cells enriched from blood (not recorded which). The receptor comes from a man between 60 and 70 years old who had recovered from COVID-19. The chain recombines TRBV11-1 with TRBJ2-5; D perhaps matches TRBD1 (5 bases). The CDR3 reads CASSSQGQGQYF. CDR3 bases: TGTGCCAGCAGCTCCCAAGGGCAGGGCCAGTACTTC.